This T cell receptor (beta chain) appears in the sequencing data of a study of T cell responses to AZD1222 COVID-19 vaccine. Study-wide results and caveats: Rises in breadth and depth of Spike-specific TCRs came after two AZD1222 doses. In a largely white British group with more females than males, clonal diversity was possibly underestimated.

This clone has more than one count but fewer than ten. Its antigen is still unknown. CDR3 size: 11 residues. Trimming stripped 2 bases from V and 4 bases from J, with 5 bases between. Per the germline V gene, CDR1 is GTSNPN and CDR2 is SVGIG (reference sequence). Only in-frame clones appear in the TCRdb table, and some are missing; sequencing was by immunoSEQ multiplex PCR. The data show around 110,000 clones, roughly 87% seen once. Sequences were derived from peripheral blood, sampled on day 0 of AZD1222 vaccination. The chain is built from TRBV30 and TRBJ2-5; D is unresolved. The sequence derives from an adult in good health. CDR3 sequence: CAWSQVETQYF. The CDR3 bases are TGTGCCTGGAGTCAGGTAGAGACCCAGTACTTC.